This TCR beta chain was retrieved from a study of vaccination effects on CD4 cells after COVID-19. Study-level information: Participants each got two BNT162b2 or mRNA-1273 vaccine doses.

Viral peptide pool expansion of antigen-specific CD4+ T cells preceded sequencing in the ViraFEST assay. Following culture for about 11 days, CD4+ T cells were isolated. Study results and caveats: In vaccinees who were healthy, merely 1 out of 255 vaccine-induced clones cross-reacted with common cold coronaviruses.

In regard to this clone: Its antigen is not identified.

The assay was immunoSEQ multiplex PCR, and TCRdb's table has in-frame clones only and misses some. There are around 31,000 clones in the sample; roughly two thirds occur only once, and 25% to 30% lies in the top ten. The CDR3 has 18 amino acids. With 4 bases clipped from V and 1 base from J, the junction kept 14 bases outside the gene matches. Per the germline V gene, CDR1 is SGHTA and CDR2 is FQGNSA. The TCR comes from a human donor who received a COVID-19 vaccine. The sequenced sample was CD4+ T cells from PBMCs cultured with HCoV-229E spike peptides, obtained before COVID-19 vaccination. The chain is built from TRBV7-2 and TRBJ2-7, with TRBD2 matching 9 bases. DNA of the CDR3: TGTGCCAGCAGCTCCGGACGGGCTAGCGGGATAGTTTCCTACGAGCAGTACTTC. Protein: CASSSGRASGIVSYEQYF.